A selection of T cell receptor beta chains follows, all from one sample in a study of T cells in Graves' hyperthyroidism and ophthalmopathy. TCRdb called the multiplex PCR reads again in MiXCR, with one record for every CDR3 protein. The sample includes nearly 250,000 distinct CDR3 sequences, around 25% seen only once; the top ten take around 32%. Sequencing was carried out using blood. Every receptor here comes from a woman aged 40 to 50 with Graves' ophthalmopathy. CDR3s include the opening cysteine and the closing phenylalanine or tryptophan. The D gene is left open where the match is weak. Clone size appears in some rows only: once, few, many, or a class for an expanded clone.

TRBJ1-2 | . | 12 | . | TRBV28 | TGTGCCAGCAGTTTAATGGGCTATGGCTACACCTTC | CASSLMGYGYTF
TRBJ2-5 | TRBD2 | 16 | . | TRBV2 | TGTGCCAGCAGTACCGGGACTAGCGGGAGTTGGGAGACCCAGTACTTC | CASSTGTSGSWETQYF
TRBJ2-4 | TRBD1 | 14 | many | TRBV28 | TGTGCCAGCAGTTCGGGACAGGGGTTAAACATTCAGTACTTC | CASSSGQGLNIQYF
TRBJ2-2 | . | 14 | many | TRBV29-1 | TGCAGCGTTGACCGGGGTACGAACACCGGGGAGCTGTTTTTT | CSVDRGTNTGELFF
TRBJ2-6 | . | 18 | many | TRBV5-1 | TGCGCCAGCAGCTTGTTAAAGGGTAGAAGAACTGGGGCCAACGTCCTGACTTTC | CASSLLKGRRTGANVLTF
TRBJ1-5 | . | 17 | few | TRBV4-1 | TGCGCCAGCAGCCAGTCACTGAGCCAGGGCAGCAATCAGCCCCAGCATTTT | CASSQSLSQGSNQPQHF
TRBJ2-7 | . | 12 | . | TRBV28 | TGTGCCAGCAGTGAATTCCTCTACGAGCAGTACTTC | CASSEFLYEQYF
TRBJ2-7 | TRBD1 | 17 | . | TRBV6-5 | TGTGCCAGCAGTTACGCGAACTCCGGGACAGGGGTGCACGAGCAGTACTTC | CASSYANSGTGVHEQYF
TRBJ1-6 | . | 13 | many | TRBV20-1 | TGCAGTGCTAGCCGGACAGAGGAGTCACCCCTCCACTTT | CSASRTEESPLHF
TRBJ1-6 | TRBD1 | 19 | . | TRBV12-3/TRBV12-4 | TGTGCCAGCAGTTTTATCGTGCGCGTCGGGACAGTCGATAATTCACCCCTCCACTTT | CASSFIVRVGTVDNSPLHF
TRBJ2-2 | . | 13 | many | TRBV7-9 | TGTGCCATCCTAGTAGCGTCCGCCGGGGAGCTGTTTTTT | CAILVASAGELFF
TRBJ1-2 | . | 12 | . | TRBV11-1 | TGTGCCAGCAGCTTTGGAGGGCGAGGCTACACCTTC | CASSFGGRGYTF
TRBJ2-7 | TRBD2 | 14 | many | TRBV20-1 | TGCAGTGCTAGACAGATAGCGGGAGATCCTAAGCAGTACTTC | CSARQIAGDPKQYF
TRBJ1-1 | . | 15 | . | TRBV2 | TGTGCCAGCAGAGCGGAAGACGGCGGGGGCACTGAAGCTTTCTTT | CASRAEDGGGTEAFF
TRBJ1-6 | . | 14 | . | TRBV18 | TGTGCCAGCTCACCCCAAGCAGATAATTCACCCCTCCACTTT | CASSPQADNSPLHF
TRBJ2-5 | . | 13 | . | TRBV24-1 | TGTGCCACCAGTGGACCCAGGGTGCAGACCCAGTACTTC | CATSGPRVQTQYF
TRBJ2-4 | TRBD1 | 16 | many | TRBV10-2 | TGCGCCAGCAGCGCCGGGACAGGTCTAGGCAAAAACATTCAGTACTTC | CASSAGTGLGKNIQYF
TRBJ2-5 | . | 13 | . | TRBV27 | TGTGCCAGCAAAAGGGGGGGTCGAGAGACCCAGTACTTC | CASKRGGRETQYF
TRBJ2-7 | . | 11 | many | TRBV28 | TGTGCCAGCAGCCCCGCCTACGAGCAGTACTTC | CASSPAYEQYF
TRBJ1-5 | . | 16 | many | TRBV11-1 | TGTGCCAGCAGCTTAGGAGATGGGGGAAGCAATCAGCCCCAGCATTTT | CASSLGDGGSNQPQHF
TRBJ2-7 | . | 13 | many | TRBV24-1 | TGTGCCACCAGTGATTTGGGCCGATACGAGCAGTACTTC | CATSDLGRYEQYF
TRBJ2-5 | . | 9 | many | TRBV7-6 | TGTGCCTGCGGGGAGACCCAGTACTTC | CACGETQYF
TRBJ1-1 | . | 15 | . | TRBV6-1 | TGTGCCAGCAGTGAAGCTTTAAGGTCGACCACTGAAGCTTTCTTT | CASSEALRSTTEAFF
TRBJ2-7 | . | 14 | many | TRBV4-2 | TGTGCCAGCAGCCAAGTAGCCAGCGCACCCGAGCAGTACTTC | CASSQVASAPEQYF
TRBJ2-5 | TRBD2 | 16 | once | TRBV20-1 | TGCAGCGGTGGACTAGCGGGAGGGCGGGGGAAGACGACCCAGTACTTC | CSGGLAGGRGKTTQYF
TRBJ2-5 | . | 14 | many | TRBV6-5 | TGTGCCAGCAGTCGGGGGAGTTTCCAAGAGACCCAGTACTTC | CASSRGSFQETQYF
TRBJ2-7 | TRBD2 | 17 | many | TRBV4-2 | TGTGCCAGCAGCCAAGATCGAGGGAGGGCTAGTCGGGGCGAGCAGTACTTC | CASSQDRGRASRGEQYF
TRBJ2-5 | . | 11 | few | TRBV12-3/TRBV12-4 | TGTGCCAGCAGTACGGCAGAGACCCAGTACTTC | CASSTAETQYF
TRBJ1-2 | . | 12 | many | TRBV6-1 | TGTGCCAGCAGTGATAGCAGCTATGGCTACACCTTC | CASSDSSYGYTF
TRBJ1-2 | TRBD1 | 14 | many | TRBV20-1 | TGCAGTGCCGATCCCGGGACAGGGGCTCGGGGCTACACCTTC | CSADPGTGARGYTF
TRBJ1-2 | . | 14 | many | TRBV19 | TGTGCCAGTAGTACTACAGGCTCCAACTATGGCTACACCTTC | CASSTTGSNYGYTF
TRBJ1-3 | . | 18 | few | TRBV12-3/TRBV12-4 | TGTGCCAGCAGTCCCTCGGGGGCCCACCGTCTCTCTGGAAACACCATATATTTT | CASSPSGAHRLSGNTIYF
TRBJ2-7 | TRBD2 | 15 | few | TRBV5-1 | TGCGCCAGCAGAGAACGGACTAGCGGGATATACGAGCAGTACTTC | CASRERTSGIYEQYF
TRBJ2-7 | TRBD1 | 14 | many | TRBV20-1 | TGCAGTGCTAGAGGTTGGACAGGGCCCTACGAGCAGTACTTC | CSARGWTGPYEQYF
TRBJ2-7 | TRBD2 | 15 | many | TRBV29-1 | TGCAGCGTTGAACGGGAGGACTCAAGCTCCTACGAGCAGTACTTC | CSVEREDSSSYEQYF
TRBJ2-7 | TRBD1 | 15 | many | TRBV5-1 | TGCGCCAGCAGCTTCACAGGGGATCCATCTTACGAGCAGTACTTC | CASSFTGDPSYEQYF
TRBJ1-1 | . | 16 | many | TRBV9 | TGTGCCAGCAGCGTAGCCCCCGCTAGCTCACTCTGGGGGGCTTTCTTT | CASSVAPASSLWGAFF
TRBJ2-2 | . | 15 | once | TRBV28 | TGTGCCAGCAGTGCTGGGGGAGTAGATACCGGGGAGCTGTTTTTT | CASSAGGVDTGELFF
TRBJ1-2 | . | 15 | . | TRBV20-1 | TGCAGTGCTAGATGGTGGGCAGGGTCTAACTATGGCTACACCTTC | CSARWWAGSNYGYTF
TRBJ2-7 | TRBD2 | 19 | many | TRBV28 | TGTGCCAGCAGTGACCTAACTGAAACTAGCGGGAGGGGTTGGTACGAGCAGTACTTC | CASSDLTETSGRGWYEQYF
TRBJ2-5 | TRBD1 | 14 | . | TRBV7-9 | TGTGCCAGCAGTTGGCAAGGACAGGGGGAGACCCAGTACTTC | CASSWQGQGETQYF
TRBJ1-5 | TRBD1 | 17 | many | TRBV27 | TGTGCCAGCAGTTTCCGACAGGGGGTGGGTACTGATCAGCCCCAGCATTTT | CASSFRQGVGTDQPQHF
TRBJ2-1 | . | 12 | many | TRBV10-3 | TGTGCCATCAGTGAAGGGTACAATGAGCAGTTCTTC | CAISEGYNEQFF
TRBJ2-5 | TRBD1 | 14 | many | TRBV4-1 | TGCGCCAGCAGCCCGGGACAGGCCCAAGAGACCCAGTACTTC | CASSPGQAQETQYF
TRBJ2-7 | TRBD2 | 14 | many | TRBV2 | TGTGCCAGCAGTCTGCTAGCGGGAGTCAGGGAGCAGTACTTC | CASSLLAGVREQYF
TRBJ1-1 | TRBD1 | 16 | many | TRBV6-5 | TGTGCCAGCAGTAGCCGGGACAGGGTGAAAGGCACTGAAGCTTTCTTT | CASSSRDRVKGTEAFF
TRBJ2-2 | TRBD1 | 15 | many | TRBV7-8 | TGTGCCAGCAGCACGGACAGGAGGCCGACCGGGGAGCTGTTTTTT | CASSTDRRPTGELFF
TRBJ1-1 | . | 14 | . | TRBV12-3/TRBV12-4 | TGTGCCAGCAGTTTTCATGGCAGTAACACTGAAGCTTTCTTT | CASSFHGSNTEAFF